Reported below is one T cell receptor (beta chain). This entry belongs to a study of blood T cell repertoires in COVID-19. Trimming took off 4 bases at V and 7 bases at J, with 17 bases between the two ends. Germline loops: CDR1 SGDLS, CDR2 YYNGEE. The CDR3 has 15 amino acids. Assay: immunoSEQ multiplex PCR; the TCRdb copy retains only in-frame clones and omits some. This table holds 160,000 or so clones, over 75% found once. This TCR derives from a woman between 40 and 50 years old with acute COVID-19. The sequenced material came from PBMCs or T cells enriched from blood (not recorded which). The chain links TRBV9 to TRBJ1-4; a weak D match, TRBD1 (5 bases). In DNA form, the CDR3 reads TGTGCCAGCAGCCCCGGACCGGGGGTCGGTGAAAAACTGTTTTTT. Residues: CASSPGPGVGEKLFF.